A single sample gave rise to the 4 T cell receptor beta chains below, sequenced in a study of cytomegalovirus exposure and HLA in healthy donors. The primer mix had 60 Vbeta and 13 Jbeta primers. Clones were read by immunoSEQ multiplex PCR, and TCRdb kept only the in-frame ones, dropping some. The sample includes approximately 100,000 clones, 64% of them seen just once. Sequenced input: PBMCs. The receptors come from a man aged 55 to 70 in good health and CMV-seronegative.

This clone was detected a few times. J is TRBJ2-5 and V is TRBV28; D remains ambiguous. V was clipped by 4 bases and J by 0 bases, with 9 bases between them. This CDR3 spans 14 amino acids. Germline V gene sequence: CDR1 MDHEN, CDR2 SYDVKM. This CDR3 reads CASSSNLYQETQYF. CDR3 bases: TGTGCCAGCAGTTCAAACTTGTACCAAGAGACCCAGTACTTC. Full variable domain (remainder filled in from reference TRBV28 and TRBJ2-5): DVKVTQSSRYLVKRTGEKVFLECVQDMDHENMFWYRQDPGLGLRLIYFSYDVKMKEKGDIPEGYSVSREKKERFSLILESASTNQTSMYLCASSSNLYQETQYFGPGTRLLVL.

V and J are TRBV5-4 and TRBJ2-3, with D possibly being TRBD2 (5 bases). The CDR3 runs 15 residues. V gave up 4 bases and J gave up 4 bases, with 16 bases separating them. Germline V gives CDR1 SGHNT, CDR2 YYREEE (reference sequence). The CDR3 bases are TGTGCCAGCAGCCGCGGAGGCTCCGAGGCAGATACGCAGTATTTT. This sequence encodes CASSRGGSEADTQYF.

The chain is built from TRBV20-1 and TRBJ1-5; the D is unclear. CDR1 is DFQATT and CDR2 is SNEGSKA in the germline V gene (reference sequence). The length of the CDR3 is 11 residues. V dropped 5 bases and J dropped 9 bases, with 11 bases sitting between them. CDR3: CSARSRGPQHF. Written as DNA, the CDR3 is TGCAGTGCTCGATCCCGAGGGCCCCAGCATTTT.

The chain is built from TRBV7-8 and TRBJ1-5; 7 positions match TRBD1. Germline V lookup: CDR1 SGHVS, CDR2 FQNEAQ. There are 15 residues in the CDR3. J lost 5 bases, V lost 5 bases, and 9 bases had no gene match. CDR3 sequence: CASSPPGTAYQPQHF. CDR3 coding DNA: TGTGCCAGCAGCCCACCCGGGACAGCTTATCAGCCCCAGCATTTT.